Sequencing of this TCR beta chain was carried out in a study of shared clonotypes between healthy human individuals. General study points: Exclusively blood specimens were collected; tissue repertoires likely differ. The study found about 5% of naive CD4 clonotypes shared across four donors.

The DNA input per sorted-subset replicate PCR was about 0.2 ug, corresponding to roughly 30,000 T cell genomes. The data were produced by immunoSEQ multiplex PCR, yet TCRdb's version contains in-frame clones alone and is incomplete. The table lists some 1.1 million clones, roughly 80% of them singletons. On this clone: What it binds is not known.

The CDR3 runs 13 residues. V was shortened by 3 bases and J by 1 base, with 7 bases between the two germline ends. CDR1 and CDR2 from the germline V gene are SEHNR and FQNEAQ (reference sequence). The chain joins TRBV7-9 to TRBJ2-7; D ambiguous. Sequenced: memory CD4+ T cells from PBMCs. Subset specified: CD45RA-negative fraction. This receptor was taken from a man between 18 and 35 years old in good health. Some clones in this sample may be carry-over from other donors' samples. The CDR3 region is CASSFRDSYEQYF. In DNA, the CDR3 is TGTGCCAGCAGCTTTAGGGATTCCTACGAGCAGTACTTC.